This TCR beta chain was captured in a study of metastatic and nonmetastatic thyroid tumors. Points on this clone: Since a much larger clone is just one base distant, this may be a read error.

Germline V lookup: CDR1 LNHNV, CDR2 YYDKDF (reference sequence). The CDR3 totals 17 residues. All patients were untreated before thyroid surgery. TCRdb ran MiXCR on the PCR reads. The sample shows 85,000 to 95,000 clones, 14% to 15% of them seen only once. Input material: blood. This TCR was recovered from a female donor with papillary thyroid cancer or a benign thyroid nodule (not recorded which). Some clones in this sample may be carry-over from other donors' samples. The chain links TRBV15 to TRBJ2-2; D may be TRBD1 or TRBD2 (5 bases each). CDR3: CATSRDKGQLNTGDLFF. The DNA of the CDR3 is TGTGCCACCAGCAGAGATAAGGGGCAGCTCAACACCGGGGATCTGTTTTTT.